Following are 9 T cell receptor beta chains from one sample sequenced in a study of response to subunit inactivated influenza vaccine. TCRdb re-analysed the RT-PCR reads in MiXCR, keeping a single row per CDR3 protein. Among about 190,000 distinct CDR3 sequences listed, roughly 14% were seen once. Source: CD8+ T cells sorted from PBMCs, taken 4 to 6 days after vaccination. These receptors were collected from a man aged 50 to 59 who received an inactivated influenza vaccine.

The chain joins TRBV20-1 to TRBJ2-7, with D hard to call. With 0 bases removed from V and 4 bases from J, the gap between germline ends came to 10 bases. The CDR3 has 13 amino acids. Germline assignment: CDR1 DFQATT and CDR2 SNEGSKA (reference sequence). DNA for the CDR3: TGCAGTGCTAGAGAACTGGGAACTTACGAGCAGTACTTC. Its protein is CSARELGTYEQYF.

This clonotype was detected a few times. The chain uses TRBV11-2 and TRBJ2-1; 7 positions match TRBD2. The CDR3 extends over 16 amino acids. Germline V gene lookup returns CDR1 SGHAT and CDR2 FQNNGV. The V segment lost 2 bases and the J segment 1 base; nucleotides outside the gene matches: 5. CDR3 region: CASSLISRGSYNEQFF. CDR3 sequence (DNA): TGTGCCAGCAGCTTAATTTCGCGGGGGTCCTACAATGAGCAGTTCTTC.

This clonotype was counted many times. V is TRBV29-1 and J is TRBJ2-1; weak D call: TRBD1 (6 bases). Trimming stripped 6 bases from V and 4 bases from J, with 7 bases between. Germline V CDR1 and CDR2: SQVTM, ANQGSEA. The length of the CDR3 is 11 residues. CDR3 nucleotide sequence: TGCAGCGTCGGGACATACAATGAGCAGTTCTTC. This gives the protein CSVGTYNEQFF.

This clonotype showed up just a few times. This chain uses TRBV14 with TRBJ2-1; TRBD2 might be the D (5 bases). CDR3 length equals 13 residues. The germline V gene encodes CDR1 SGHDN and CDR2 FVKESK. Trimming took 9 bases from V and 3 from J, leaving 12 bases between them. As DNA, the CDR3 is TGTGCCAGAGCGTGGGCGGGCTACAATGAGCAGTTCTTC. Translating gives CARAWAGYNEQFF. Full variable domain (rest looked up from reference TRBV14 and TRBJ2-1): EAGVTQFPSHSVIEKGQTVTLRCDPISGHDNLYWYRRVMGKEIKFLLHFVKESKQDESGMPNNRFLAERTGGTYSTLKVQPAELEDSGVYFCARAWAGYNEQFFGPGTRLTVL.

This clonotype came up a few times. The chain has TRBV3-1 and TRBJ2-3, with TRBD1 identical over 11 bases. This CDR3 has 15 residues. Germline CDR1 and CDR2: LGHDT and YNNKEL (reference sequence). J gave up 8 bases and V 4 bases, and 8 bases lay outside the gene matches. The CDR3 region is CASSRGQGALVTQYF. The CDR3 DNA sequence: TGTGCCAGCAGCCGTGGACAGGGGGCGTTGGTTACGCAGTATTTT.

The chain employs TRBV7-7 and TRBJ2-5; 8 nucleotides agree with TRBD1. Per the germline V gene, CDR1 is SSHAT and CDR2 is FNYEAQ (reference sequence). The junction had 0 bases not matched to a gene; V was cut back by 5 bases and J by 4 bases. This CDR3 is 12 amino acids long. For the CDR3, the DNA is TGTGCCAGCAGCGACAGGGGAGAGACCCAGTACTTC. Its translation is CASSDRGETQYF.

This clonotype was picked up many times. This sequence joins TRBV9 and TRBJ2-5; possible D gene TRBD2, 6 bases. The germline V and J ends were trimmed by 0 bases and 2 bases, with 8 bases remaining between them. Germline V CDR1 and CDR2: SGDLS, YYNGEE. This CDR3 region has 14 residues. CDR3 protein: CASSVGGVQETQYF. Written as DNA, the CDR3 is TGTGCCAGCAGCGTAGGGGGGGTTCAAGAGACCCAGTACTTC. Using reference TRBV9 and TRBJ2-5 for the parts outside the CDR3, the full variable domain is DSGVTQTPKHLITATGQRVTLRCSPRSGDLSVYWYQQSLDQGLQFLIQYYNGEERAKGNILERFSAQQFPDLHSELNLSSLELGDSALYFCASSVGGVQETQYFGPGTRLLVL.

The chain uses TRBV28 and TRBJ2-5, with TRBD2 matching over 8 bases. J lost 4 bases, V lost 6 bases, and 13 bases had no gene match. CDR3 length equals 16 residues. The V gene's germline CDR1 is MDHEN and CDR2 SYDVKM. The CDR3, as DNA: TGTGCCAGCAGGGGGGTGGGGCTAGCGGGCTTAGAGACCCAGTACTTC. Protein: CASRGVGLAGLETQYF.

This clonotype was picked up many times. The J gene is TRBJ2-1, the V gene TRBV4-2; either TRBD1 or TRBD2 may fit D (5 bases each). This CDR3 is 17 amino acids long. The ends were cut back, 2 bases at V and 6 bases at J, with 20 bases in the middle. CDR1 is LGHNA, CDR2 YNFKEQ, per germline. Written as DNA, the CDR3 is TGTGCCAGCAGCCAAAATTTGGGGGATGCGGTGGGCAATGAGCAGTTCTTC. This translates into CASSQNLGDAVGNEQFF.